Presented here are 11 T cell receptor beta chains from one specimen sequenced in a study of T cell changes during pregnancy in multiple sclerosis. Using immunoSEQ multiplex PCR, the repertoire was profiled, and TCRdb retains in-frame clones only, with some absent. The profile shows 65,000 to 75,000 clones, 80% to 95% of them singletons. This specimen consisted of CD8+ T cells from peripheral blood mononuclear cells, obtained in the third trimester of pregnancy. The source of these receptors is a female donor in good health, enrolled as a control in a pregnancy study.

The CDR3, as DNA: TGCGCCACCGGAGGGGCTAGCGGGGGGCCTAGCACAGATACGCAGTATTTT. Amino acid sequence: CATGGASGGPSTDTQYF. The rearrangement uses TRBV10-2 and TRBJ2-3; 11 nucleotides agree with TRBD2. Germline V CDR1 and CDR2: WSHSY, SAAADI. The CDR3 covers 17 residues. Unmatched junction bases numbered 12, after V lost 10 bases and J lost 0 bases.

This chain uses TRBV4-2 with TRBJ2-7; 8 bases map to TRBD2. V dropped 4 bases and J dropped 3; count of bases not matched to a gene: 8. Looked up from germline, CDR1 is LGHNA and CDR2 is YNFKEQ. This CDR3 comprises 15 residues. The CDR3, as DNA: TGTGCCAGCAGCCCCCTGGGTAGCGGGGACTACGAGCAGTACTTC. Its translation: CASSPLGSGDYEQYF.

This chain joins TRBV27 and TRBJ1-1, with TRBD1 matching 8 bases. This CDR3 is 15 amino acids long. The germline V gene encodes CDR1 MNHEY and CDR2 SMNVEV (reference sequence). Germline trimming cut 5 bases from V and 0 bases from J; bases unmatched to any gene: 5. Here the CDR3 reads CASSASGGMNTEAFF. In nucleotides, the CDR3 is TGTGCCAGCAGTGCCTCAGGGGGCATGAACACTGAAGCTTTCTTT.

The genes are TRBV27 and TRBJ1-2; tentatively, D is TRBD1 (6 bases). The CDR3 spans 11 residues. Germline V gives CDR1 MNHEY, CDR2 SMNVEV (reference sequence). Trimming left V 5 bases short and J 6 bases short, with 7 bases between. This CDR3 reads CASSGGHGYTF. In DNA, the CDR3 is TGTGCCAGCAGTGGGGGCCATGGCTACACCTTC.

The chain carries TRBV19 and TRBJ2-7; tentatively, D is TRBD2 (5 bases). V shed 1 base and J shed 4 bases, with 11 bases lying between them. Germline CDR1 and CDR2: LNHDA and SQIVND (reference sequence). This CDR3 contains 14 residues. The CDR3: CASSIGSRAYEQYF. Here the CDR3 DNA reads TGTGCCAGTAGTATAGGGTCGCGGGCTTACGAGCAGTACTTC.

V gene TRBV15 combines with J gene TRBJ1-2; D gene uncertain. V gave up 0 bases and J gave up 2 bases, with 10 bases separating them. The CDR3 is 15 amino acids. The germline V gene has CDR1 LNHNV and CDR2 YYDKDF (reference sequence). CDR3 sequence (DNA): TGTGCCACCAGCAGAGATCGTGACACCAACTATGGCTACACCTTC. Protein product: CATSRDRDTNYGYTF.

This clone was seen only once. The genes are TRBV6-5 and TRBJ1-5; D perhaps matches TRBD1 (5 bases). This CDR3 is 12 amino acids long. Trimming shortened V by 5 bases and J by 6 bases, and 8 bases separated the two germline ends. Germline loops: CDR1 MNHEY, CDR2 SVGAGI. The DNA of the CDR3 is TGTGCCAGCAGTCCCACAGGTCAGCCCCAGCATTTT. This translates into CASSPTGQPQHF.

The rearrangement uses TRBV6-4 and TRBJ1-2; 8 nucleotides match TRBD1. The germline gives CDR1 MRHNA, CDR2 SNTAGT. The CDR3 covers 14 residues. The junction had 3 bases not matched to a gene; V was cut back by 3 bases and J by 3 bases. The CDR3 loop is CASSEAGGDYGYTF. The CDR3 bases are TGTGCCAGCAGTGAGGCAGGGGGCGACTATGGCTACACCTTC.

The chain combines TRBV10-3 with TRBJ1-1; 9 bases align to TRBD1. V shed 3 bases, J shed 0 bases, and the junction held 5 bases outside the gene matches. CDR3 size: 16 residues. The germline CDR1 and CDR2 sequences are ENHRY and SYGVKD. CDR3 in DNA: TGTGCCATCAGTGACCCGACAGGGGGTGTGAACACTGAAGCTTTCTTT. Its protein is CAISDPTGGVNTEAFF.

The rearrangement uses TRBV27 and TRBJ1-1; TRBD1 might be the D (5 bases). With 6 bases removed from V and 6 bases from J, the gap between germline ends came to 14 bases. The CDR3 is made up of 13 amino acids. The germline gives CDR1 MNHEY, CDR2 SMNVEV (reference sequence). CDR3 DNA sequence: TGTGCCAGCAGCCTCACAGGTTCGCCTGAAGCTTTCTTT. Its protein is CASSLTGSPEAFF.

The V and J genes are TRBV9 and TRBJ2-7; D uncertain. Germline V gene lookup returns CDR1 SGDLS and CDR2 YYNGEE. The V gene lost 0 bases and the J gene lost 2 bases, with 6 bases spanning the gap. The CDR3 contains 13 residues. The DNA for the CDR3 is TGTGCCAGCAGCGTAGACACCCCCTACGAGCAGTACTTC. Its translation is CASSVDTPYEQYF.